One sample yielded the 18 T cell receptor beta chains listed below, sequenced in a study of CD8 T cells in Susac syndrome. After extraction with the RNeasy kit, roughly 0.45 to 1 ug of the RNA was reverse transcribed using random hexamers. TCRdb re-called the immunoSEQ multiplex PCR reads with MiXCR, one entry per CDR3 protein. Of about 120,000 distinct CDR3 sequences in the sample, approximately 93% were seen once. Sequenced input: CD4+ T cells from PBMCs. The receptor set was obtained from a human donor with multiple sclerosis.

V gene TRBV18 combines with J gene TRBJ2-2; D ambiguous. The CDR3 extends over 16 amino acids. The germline gives CDR1 KGHSH, CDR2 LQKENI. Trimming left V 5 bases short and J 5 bases short, with 18 bases between. The DNA of the CDR3 is TGTGCCAGCTCAGCCCTGGGCGCAGAAACAACCGGGGAGCTGTTTTTT. The encoded protein is CASSALGAETTGELFF.

The genes are TRBV7-7 and TRBJ1-2, with 8 positions matching TRBD1. With V trimmed by 5 bases and J by 2 bases, 7 bases remained unmatched. There are 15 residues in the CDR3. Germline CDR1 is SSHAT and CDR2 is FNYEAQ (reference sequence). The CDR3 loop is CASSPGHRGNYGYTF. CDR3 bases: TGTGCCAGCAGCCCTGGGCACAGGGGGAACTATGGCTACACCTTC.

The chain combines TRBV30 with TRBJ2-1, with D uncertain. V shed 2 bases and J shed 8 bases, with 10 bases lying between them. Per germline, CDR1 GTSNPN and CDR2 SVGIG (reference sequence). CDR3 length: 12 amino acids. DNA of the CDR3: TGTGCCTGGAGTCCTCTTCCCTATGAGCAGTTCTTC. Its protein product is CAWSPLPYEQFF.

This chain joins TRBV30 and TRBJ2-7; D is uncertain. The CDR3 is made up of 14 amino acids. V shed 2 bases and J shed 3 bases, with 14 bases lying between them. Germline lookup yields CDR1 GTSNPN and CDR2 SVGIG (reference sequence). The CDR3 loop reads CAWSLGPFSYEQYF. CDR3 sequence (DNA): TGTGCCTGGAGTCTAGGCCCGTTTAGCTACGAGCAGTACTTC.

In this sample, this clonotype turned up once. The genes are TRBV6-6 and TRBJ1-5; D is uncertain. The CDR3 loop spans 12 amino acids. V was shortened by 4 bases and J by 3 bases, with 4 bases between the two germline ends. Germline-derived CDR1 and CDR2 are MNHNY and SVGAGI (reference sequence). The CDR3 bases are TGTGCCAGCAGTTTTTTCAATCAGCCCCAGCATTTT. Translating gives CASSFFNQPQHF.

The genes are TRBV3-1 and TRBJ1-2; D not certain. This CDR3 comprises 16 residues. CDR1 is LGHDT, CDR2 YNNKEL, per germline (reference sequence). Trimming left V 0 bases short and J 2 bases short, with 13 bases between. CDR3 sequence (DNA): TGTGCCAGCAGCCAAGACCCAGGAGCTCAAAACTATGGCTACACCTTC. Its protein product is CASSQDPGAQNYGYTF.

This rearrangement joins TRBV19 to TRBJ1-2; no reliable D call. The V end lost 6 bases, the J end lost 6 bases, and 14 bases lay between the germline ends. Germline CDR1 LNHDA, CDR2 SQIVND (reference sequence). The CDR3 spans 13 residues. The CDR3, as DNA: TGTGCCAGTAGCTTCGGGCGCCAGGATGGCTACACCTTC. Translation: CASSFGRQDGYTF.

This clonotype was detected only once. This chain links TRBV6-1 with TRBJ1-5; D gene unclear. The CDR3 sequence is 14 residues long. The V gene's germline CDR1 is MNHNS and CDR2 SASEGT. V was clipped by 4 bases and J by 0 bases, with 7 bases between them. The CDR3 sequence is CASSVAYSNQPQHF. The CDR3 bases are TGTGCCAGCAGTGTTGCCTATAGCAATCAGCCCCAGCATTTT.

The V gene is TRBV12-3 or TRBV12-4, the J gene TRBJ2-7, with a possible D match to TRBD2 (6 bases). V was trimmed by 8 bases and J by 6 bases, leaving 20 bases between them. The CDR3 covers 14 residues. CDR3 amino acids: CASGQGLRATEQYF. CDR3 sequence (DNA): TGTGCCAGCGGCCAGGGACTGCGAGCGACCGAGCAGTACTTC.

The V call is TRBV20-1, the J call TRBJ1-2; D may be TRBD1 (5 bases). Between the trimmed V and J ends, which lost 5 bases and 7 bases, there was a span of 23 bases. CDR1 DFQATT and CDR2 SNEGSKA come from the germline V gene (reference sequence). The CDR3 spans 15 residues. The CDR3 region has the DNA TGCAGTGCTGGGGAGCTCACAGGCCTTTTTGGTGGCTACACCTTC. Translating it yields CSAGELTGLFGGYTF.

V usage is TRBV3-1 and J usage is TRBJ1-6; D remains ambiguous. Looked up from germline, CDR1 is LGHDT and CDR2 is YNNKEL (reference sequence). The CDR3 is 13 residues long. Trimming removed 1 base from V and 8 bases from J, with 6 bases in between. The CDR3 DNA reads TGTGCCAGCAGCCAAGGAAGCCATTCACCCCTCCACTTT. It is translated as CASSQGSHSPLHF.

This clonotype has a handful of counts. This chain joins TRBV7-9 and TRBJ2-7; D not resolved. CDR3 length: 12 residues. The germline gives CDR1 SEHNR, CDR2 FQNEAQ (reference sequence). V was cut by 5 bases and J by 0 bases, with 5 bases left in between. CDR3 in DNA: TGTGCCAGCAGCGGAACCTCCTACGAGCAGTACTTC. Protein sequence: CASSGTSYEQYF.

This clonotype was seen just once. The chain is built from TRBV2 and TRBJ2-7, with D perhaps being TRBD1 or TRBD2 (5 bases each). Deletions cut 11 bases from V and 0 bases from J, with 14 bases between. Germline V gives CDR1 SNHLY, CDR2 FYNNEI. The CDR3 runs 13 residues. The CDR3 region has the DNA TGTGCCGGTTCGGACGGGGCCTCCTACGAGCAGTACTTC. It is translated as CAGSDGASYEQYF.

This chain uses TRBV20-1 with TRBJ1-1, with D possibly being TRBD1 (5 bases). V was shortened by 0 bases and J by 4 bases, with 12 bases between the two germline ends. CDR3 length: 14 residues. Germline lookup yields CDR1 DFQATT and CDR2 SNEGSKA (reference sequence). This chain's CDR3 is CSARDPRDGTEAFF. CDR3 coding DNA: TGCAGTGCTAGAGATCCACGGGACGGCACTGAAGCTTTCTTT.

The CDR3 DNA reads TGTGCCAGCAGCTTACTCCCCAGCCTTGAAGCTTTCTTT. This translates into CASSLLPSLEAFF. V gene TRBV7-2 combines with J gene TRBJ1-1; D unclear. There are 13 residues in the CDR3. Germline-derived CDR1 and CDR2 are SGHTA and FQGNSA. The V gene lost 2 bases and the J gene lost 7 bases, with 11 bases spanning the gap.

This clonotype was seen only once. The chain links TRBV27 to TRBJ2-7, with 7 bases aligning to TRBD1. The CDR3 has 12 residues. Unmatched junction bases numbered 6, after V lost 4 bases and J lost 9 bases. Germline CDR1 and CDR2: MNHEY and SMNVEV (reference sequence). The CDR3 coding sequence is TGTGCCAGCAGTTCCGACAGGGTTCGGCAGTACTTC. This encodes CASSSDRVRQYF.

The chain uses TRBV5-1 and TRBJ2-1; TRBD1 aligns across 8 bases. This CDR3 has 15 amino acids. CDR1 SGHRS and CDR2 YFSETQ come from the germline V gene. The ends lost 4 bases at V and 6 bases at J; junction bases unmatched: 9. In nucleotides, the CDR3 is TGCGCCAGCAGCCTAGGACAGGGCTCGGGCAATGAGCAGTTCTTC. Translating gives CASSLGQGSGNEQFF.

This chain links TRBV6-5 with TRBJ2-6; possible D gene TRBD1, 5 bases. Germline-derived CDR1 and CDR2 are MNHEY and SVGAGI. V lost 6 bases, J lost 2 bases, and 11 bases lay in between. This CDR3 is built from 15 residues. Here the CDR3 reads CASSTREPGANVLTF. The CDR3 bases are TGTGCCAGCAGCACCAGGGAACCTGGGGCCAACGTCCTGACTTTC.